The rows below give T cell receptor beta chains drawn from one sample of a study of human T cells and chemical hapten exposure. TCRdb independently ran MiXCR on the RACE reads; one entry per CDR3 protein. Among 120,000 or so distinct CDR3 sequences listed, roughly 15% were seen once. The sample here was whole blood, taken in connection with sensitization to the hapten diphenylcyclopropenone (DPC). The receptors come from a man younger than 35 with alopecia areata. Some clones in this sample may be carry-over from other donors' samples. CDR3s include the opening cysteine and the closing phenylalanine or tryptophan. A D gene is named only where the DNA matches it firmly. The size field is filled for only some rows; it gives once, few, many or a size class.

>TRBJ2-6|few|TRBV9|-
CASSAVGTGANVLTF
TGTGCCAGCAGCGCGGTAGGGACTGGGGCCAACGTCCTGACTTTC
>TRBJ1-5|-|TRBV6-2/TRBV6-3|-
CASSRAAGSQGNQPQHF
TGTGCCAGCAGTCGGGCAGCCGGAAGCCAGGGCAATCAGCCCCAGCATTTT
>TRBJ2-3|few|TRBV2|TRBD1
CASSGGTDSTDTQYF
TGTGCCAGCAGTGGAGGGACAGACAGCACAGATACGCAGTATTTT
>TRBJ2-1|few|TRBV7-9|TRBD2
CASSQAGGFSYNEQFF
TGTGCCAGCAGCCAAGCGGGGGGATTCTCTTACAATGAGCAGTTCTTC
>TRBJ2-7|-|TRBV28|-
CASGPGTPTYEQYF
TGTGCCAGCGGCCCCGGGACACCAACCTACGAGCAGTACTTC
>TRBJ2-2|-|TRBV6-2/TRBV6-3|TRBD2
CASSWTSGGTGELFF
TGTGCCAGCAGTTGGACTAGCGGGGGCACCGGGGAGCTGTTTTTT
>TRBJ2-2|-|TRBV5-1|-
CASSLRQQNTGELFF
TGCGCCAGCAGCTTGCGGCAACAAAACACCGGGGAGCTGTTTTTT
>TRBJ1-6|-|TRBV5-4|-
CASSLGAGGNNSPLHF
TGTGCCAGCAGCTTGGGCGCGGGGGGTAATAATTCACCCCTCCACTTT
>TRBJ1-1|few|TRBV3-1|-
CASRDPANSANTEAFF
TGTGCCAGCAGGGACCCTGCCAACTCAGCGAACACTGAAGCTTTCTTT
>TRBJ2-5|-|TRBV6-6|-
CASSDSGPETQYF
TGTGCCAGCAGTGACTCCGGCCCAGAGACCCAGTACTTC
>TRBJ2-3|-|TRBV5-1|-
CASSLDAHGSTDTQYF
TGCGCCAGCAGCTTGGATGCGCACGGGAGCACAGATACGCAGTATTTT
>TRBJ2-7|-|TRBV6-5|TRBD2
CASIGPSGGSYEQYF
TGTGCCAGCATTGGACCTAGCGGGGGCTCCTACGAGCAGTACTTC
>TRBJ1-1|-|TRBV7-9|-
CASSSRGAENTEAFF
TGTGCCAGCAGTTCTAGGGGGGCGGAGAACACTGAAGCTTTCTTT
>TRBJ2-5|many|TRBV7-3|TRBD2
CASSLTNGGQETQYF
TGTGCCAGCAGCTTAACGAACGGGGGGCAAGAGACCCAGTACTTC
>TRBJ2-3|medium-sized|TRBV29-1|-
CSVAEFSTDTQYF
TGCAGCGTTGCCGAATTTAGCACAGATACGCAGTATTTT
>TRBJ2-5|-|TRBV6-2/TRBV6-3|-
CASRPLGGGEETQYF
TGTGCCAGCAGACCATTGGGCGGCGGGGAAGAGACCCAGTACTTC
>TRBJ1-5|many|TRBV19|-
CASSILDSGQYQPQHF
TGTGCCAGTAGTATACTCGACTCGGGTCAGTATCAGCCCCAGCATTTT
>TRBJ2-3|-|TRBV27|-
CASRTGYSTDTQYF
TGTGCCAGCCGAACAGGGTATAGCACAGATACGCAGTATTTT
>TRBJ1-1|few|TRBV28|-
CASSFLRETEAFF
TGTGCCAGCAGTTTTTTGAGGGAGACTGAAGCTTTCTTT
>TRBJ1-1|-|TRBV28|-
CASSSVPMNTEAFF
TGTGCCAGCAGTTCGGTACCCATGAACACTGAAGCTTTCTTT
>TRBJ2-1|few|TRBV6-5|-
CASRGTTSTEQFF
TGTGCCAGCCGGGGGACAACATCGACGGAGCAGTTCTTC
>TRBJ1-2|few|TRBV29-1|-
CSVANNYGYTF
TGCAGCGTTGCCAACAACTATGGCTACACCTTC
>TRBJ2-3|-|TRBV2|-
CARGEAGDTQYF
TGTGCCAGGGGGGAAGCGGGCGATACGCAGTATTTT
>TRBJ1-3|-|TRBV7-2|TRBD1
CASSRQGAQGNTIYF
TGTGCCAGCAGTCGACAGGGGGCGCAGGGAAACACCATATATTTT
>TRBJ1-3|many|TRBV7-2|-
CASSRQPRGNTIYF
TGTGCCAGCAGCCGACAGCCCAGGGGAAACACCATATATTTT
>TRBJ1-1|many|TRBV29-1|-
CSVEEGAEAFF
TGCAGCGTTGAAGAGGGGGCCGAAGCTTTCTTT
>TRBJ1-1|-|TRBV28|-
CASSSDWYTEAFF
TGTGCCAGCAGCTCAGACTGGTACACTGAAGCTTTCTTT
>TRBJ2-1|few|TRBV29-1|TRBD2
CSVGVGTSGGLSSYNEQFF
TGCAGCGTTGGAGTTGGGACTAGCGGGGGGCTGAGCTCCTACAATGAGCAGTTCTTC
>TRBJ1-6|many|TRBV6-5|-
CASSPPKGRDSPLHF
TGTGCCAGCAGTCCCCCCAAAGGGAGGGATTCACCCCTCCACTTT
>TRBJ2-6|few|TRBV11-2|-
CASSPGAISGANVLTF
TGTGCCAGCAGCCCCGGGGCCATCTCTGGGGCCAACGTCCTGACTTTC
>TRBJ1-3|few|TRBV6-5|-
CASSPTLPTAGNTIYF
TGTGCCAGCAGTCCAACCCTACCCACAGCTGGAAACACCATATATTTT
>TRBJ1-6|many|TRBV7-6|-
CASSSRGGNSPLHF
TGTGCCAGCAGCTCCCGAGGTGGCAATTCACCCCTCCACTTT
>TRBJ2-5|few|TRBV29-1|TRBD1
CSVPDREWTQYF
TGCAGCGTACCCGACAGGGAATGGACCCAGTACTTC
>TRBJ2-5|few|TRBV7-2|-
CASSLVGQGQTQYF
TGTGCCAGCAGCTTAGTTGGGCAGGGGCAGACCCAGTACTTC
>TRBJ1-1|-|TRBV10-3|TRBD1
CAISGDRAKDTEAFF
TGTGCCATCAGTGGGGACAGGGCGAAGGACACTGAAGCTTTCTTT
>TRBJ2-5|once|TRBV3-1|-
CASSQELRETQYF
TGTGCCAGCAGCCAAGAGCTTCGCGAGACCCAGTACTTC
>TRBJ2-5|few|TRBV7-9|-
CASSLALNQETQYF
TGTGCCAGCAGCTTAGCATTGAATCAAGAGACCCAGTACTTC
>TRBJ2-2|few|TRBV6-5|-
CASSYGGLGTGELFF
TGTGCCAGCAGTTACGGAGGGTTAGGCACCGGGGAGCTGTTTTTT
>TRBJ2-2|few|TRBV9|TRBD1
CASSARQGTGELFF
TGTGCCAGCAGCGCCAGACAGGGCACCGGGGAGCTGTTTTTT
>TRBJ2-3|few|TRBV6-2/TRBV6-3|-
CASSPTPRNRPDTDTQYF
TGTGCCAGCAGTCCTACCCCTAGGAACAGGCCCGACACAGATACGCAGTATTTT
>TRBJ1-1|-|TRBV12-5|TRBD1
CASVPTGVNSNTEAFF
TGTGCTAGTGTCCCCACAGGGGTCAACTCGAACACTGAAGCTTTCTTT
>TRBJ2-4|-|TRBV18|-
CASSPTVNLAKNIQYF
TGTGCCAGCTCACCCACGGTCAACCTAGCCAAAAACATTCAGTACTTC
>TRBJ1-1|many|TRBV11-2|TRBD1
CATTLRQGDIAVNTEAFF
TGTGCCACCACCCTGAGACAGGGTGATATAGCCGTGAACACTGAAGCTTTCTTT
>TRBJ2-1|few|TRBV9|-
CASSAGGRDEQFF
TGTGCCAGCAGCGCGGGGGGCCGGGATGAGCAGTTCTTC
>TRBJ2-7|few|TRBV29-1|-
CSVGFQVEEQYF
TGCAGCGTTGGTTTCCAGGTTGAGGAGCAGTACTTC
>TRBJ2-2|-|TRBV7-2|-
CASSLQGTNTGELFF
TGTGCCAGCAGCCTACAGGGAACGAACACCGGGGAGCTGTTTTTT
>TRBJ2-1|many|TRBV6-5|-
CASTYLGDKDEQFF
TGTGCCAGCACCTATTTGGGAGATAAGGATGAGCAGTTCTTC
>TRBJ1-5|-|TRBV2|TRBD1
CASSATGPNQPQHF
TGTGCCAGCAGTGCGACAGGGCCCAATCAGCCCCAGCATTTT
>TRBJ2-7|few|TRBV20-1|-
CSASRDGYEQYF
TGCAGTGCTAGCCGGGACGGCTACGAGCAGTACTTC
>TRBJ2-1|many|TRBV20-1|TRBD1
CSTTPGDRDNNEQFF
TGCAGTACAACGCCCGGGGACAGGGATAACAATGAGCAGTTCTTC
>TRBJ2-4|few|TRBV29-1|-
CSVAGLPAAKNIQYF
TGCAGCGTTGCCGGGTTACCGGCAGCCAAAAACATTCAGTACTTC
>TRBJ1-4|many|TRBV11-1|TRBD1
CASSYDRAEDEKLFF
TGTGCCAGCAGTTATGACAGGGCCGAAGACGAAAAACTGTTTTTT
>TRBJ1-5|-|TRBV15|TRBD1
CATSTGGTAINQPQHF
TGTGCCACCAGCACTGGCGGGACAGCGATAAATCAGCCCCAGCATTTT
>TRBJ1-6|-|TRBV7-8|-
CASSSVQGMALHF
TGTGCCAGCAGCTCTGTACAGGGAATGGCCCTCCACTTT
>TRBJ2-2|few|TRBV19|-
CASSPQATGELFF
TGTGCCAGTAGTCCACAGGCTACCGGGGAGCTGTTTTTT
>TRBJ1-1|many|TRBV7-8|TRBD1
CASSLGRGRWTEAFF
TGTGCCAGCAGCTTAGGCAGGGGGCGTTGGACTGAAGCTTTCTTT